The clone carrying this T cell receptor beta chain was seen a few times. The data derive from a study of T-cell reconstitution after alpha-beta-depleted transplantation in children. Germline V lookup: CDR1 MNHEY, CDR2 SVGEGT. This CDR3 comprises 15 residues. Trimming shortened V by 6 bases and J by 0 bases, and 13 bases separated the two germline ends. Preparing the TCRbeta library involved the use of unique molecular identifiers. TCRdb re-called the PCR reads through MiXCR, storing one row per CDR3 protein. The repertoire holds 70,000 to 95,000 distinct CDR3 sequences, with over 9% as singletons. The starting material was PBMCs from the stem cell graft donor, obtained from the stem cell graft. The J gene is TRBJ2-3, the V gene TRBV6-2 or TRBV6-3; D might be TRBD2 (6 bases). The clonotype comes from a human donor who donated a stem cell graft to a child with inherited bone marrow failure. The DNA of the CDR3 is TGTGCCAGCAGGCGAAGCGGGCGTAGCACAGATACGCAGTATTTT. Encoded protein: CASRRSGRSTDTQYF.